The subject of this entry is one TCR beta chain. The data stem from a study of blood T cell repertoires in COVID-19. Study overall: Material from acute and convalescent COVID-19 was sourced from the United States, Italy and Spain. Sources were T cells, B-cell-depleted T cells, or PBMCs; the material itself was cDNA or gDNA.

CDR1 is SGHRS and CDR2 is YFSETQ in the germline V gene. V was shortened by 2 bases and J by 5 bases, with 13 bases between the two germline ends. This CDR3 is 15 amino acids long. During active infection, Seattle patients enrolled and were then monitored through disease. In the authors' workflow: Researchers report that nucleated cell counts were estimated from reference gene primer amplification. Repertoires were generated with immunoSEQ multiplex PCR, while TCRdb's copy carries only in-frame clones and drops some. V, J and clone size are those of that table, while D and trimming were read from the DNA. The profile shows roughly 380,000 clones, roughly nine tenths of them singletons.

The chain uses TRBV5-1 and TRBJ1-4, with D possibly TRBD1 on 5 matching bases. Sample: peripheral blood. The clonotype originates from a woman aged 60-75 years with COVID-19, enrolled during active disease. The CDR3 DNA follows: TGCGCCAGCAGCTTTTCGGCAGGGTCCAATGAAAAACTGTTTTTT. This gives the protein CASSFSAGSNEKLFF.